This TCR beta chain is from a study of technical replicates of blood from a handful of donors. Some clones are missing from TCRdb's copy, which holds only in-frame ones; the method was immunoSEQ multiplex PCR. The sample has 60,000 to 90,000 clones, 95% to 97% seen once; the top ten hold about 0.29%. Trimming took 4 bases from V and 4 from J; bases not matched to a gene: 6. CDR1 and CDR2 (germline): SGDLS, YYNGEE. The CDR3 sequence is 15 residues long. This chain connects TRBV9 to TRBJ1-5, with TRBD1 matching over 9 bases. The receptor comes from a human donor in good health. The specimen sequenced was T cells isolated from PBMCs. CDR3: CASSPGGQGNQPQHF. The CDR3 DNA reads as TGTGCCAGCAGCCCGGGGGGACAGGGAAATCAGCCCCAGCATTTT.